This T cell receptor (beta chain) was retrieved from a study of T-cell reconstitution after alpha-beta-depleted transplantation in children. Many counts were recorded for this clonotype. The authors prepared the TCRbeta library with unique molecular identifiers. One entry per CDR3 protein results from TCRdb running MiXCR on the PCR reads. Of approximately 340,000 distinct CDR3 sequences listed, approximately 10% are singletons. Germline V gene lookup returns CDR1 SGHTA and CDR2 FQGTGA. J lost 5 bases, V lost 2 bases, and 2 bases had no gene match. The CDR3 totals 15 residues. Sequencing used PBMCs from the stem cell graft donor, obtained from the stem cell graft. V usage is TRBV7-3 and J usage is TRBJ2-2, with 10 bases matching TRBD2. The receptor comes from a human donor who donated a stem cell graft to a child with acute lymphoblastic leukemia. The CDR3 nucleotides read TGTGCCAGCAGCTTATCTAGCGGGAGAACCGGGGAGCTGTTTTTT. It codes for CASSLSSGRTGELFF.